These T cell receptor beta chains were read from a single sample in a study of glioma-infiltrating T cells. TCRdb re-derived calls from the multiplex PCR reads in MiXCR, one entry per CDR3 protein. This sample has approximately 400,000 distinct CDR3 sequences; less than 50% occur once, and the top ten carry approximately 12%. Sequencing was done on a sample of glioma tissue, nonneoplastic brain tissue, or PBMCs (not recorded which). These TCRs come from a human donor with low-grade glioma or glioblastoma, undergoing nonglioma brain surgery, or in good health (not recorded which). The CDR3 runs from the conserved cysteine through the conserved F or W. Fields, in order: V gene, J gene, D gene, clone size, CDR3 DNA, CDR3 protein. D genes are given only for firm matches. Where a row states a size, it is once, few, many or the class of an expanded clone; other rows omit it.

>TRBV6-1|TRBJ1-1|TRBD1|many
TGTGCCAGCAGCGCGATGATAGGGGGCGCGAACACTGAAGCTTTCTTT
CASSAMIGGANTEAFF
>TRBV20-1|TRBJ1-5|NA|NA
TGCAGTGCGGGTGGACGGTATAGCAATCAGGCCCAGCATTTT
CSAGGRYSNQAQHF
>TRBV2|TRBJ2-7|NA|many
TGTGCCAGCAGGGGGACCGAGACCTCGGTCGAGCAGTACTTC
CASRGTETSVEQYF
>TRBV4-2|TRBJ2-1|TRBD2|few
TGTGCCAGCAGCCAAGATCTGAGCGGGAGAGACGAGTTCTTC
CASSQDLSGRDEFF
>TRBV5-1|TRBJ2-3|TRBD2|NA
TGCGCCAGCAGCCCCGCAACTAGCGGGATTTGGGATACGCAGTATTTT
CASSPATSGIWDTQYF
>TRBV20-1|TRBJ2-3|NA|many
TGCAGTGCTAGAGCGTCCAGGTTTAGAACAGATACGCAGTATTTT
CSARASRFRTDTQYF
>TRBV28|TRBJ2-7|TRBD2|many
TGTGCCAGCAGTCCCAGAGGGGAGGGCCGTTACGAGCAGTACTTC
CASSPRGEGRYEQYF
>TRBV28|TRBJ2-5|NA|NA
TGTGCCAGCAGTTTCGAAGCCGACGGACGCCAGTACTTC
CASSFEADGRQYF
>TRBV6-2/TRBV6-3|TRBJ2-1|TRBD2|NA
TGTGCCAGCAGCTCTAGCGGGAGCTCCTACAATGAGCAGTCCTTC
CASSSSGSSYNEQSF
>TRBV14|TRBJ2-1|TRBD1|few
TGTGCCAGCAGCCTCAAGACAGGGGGCTCCTACAATGAGCAGTTCTTC
CASSLKTGGSYNEQFF
>TRBV4-3|TRBJ1-1|TRBD1|NA
TGCGCCAGCAGCACGGACAGGTCTTTGAACACTGAAGCTTTCTTT
CASSTDRSLNTEAFF
>TRBV7-2|TRBJ2-5|NA|many
TGTGCCAGCAGCAGGGCCCAAGAGACCCAGTACTTC
CASSRAQETQYF
>TRBV5-1|TRBJ2-6|NA|NA
TGCGCCAGCAGCCCCCCCCTCCGGTTAGGGATCTCTGGGGCCGACGTCCTGACTTTC
CASSPPLRLGISGADVLTF
>TRBV6-2/TRBV6-3|TRBJ2-7|NA|NA
TGTGCCAGCAGTTATTGGTCCCCTAGCGTCGAGCAGTACTTC
CASSYWSPSVEQYF
>TRBV6-1|TRBJ2-7|NA|NA
TGTGCCAGCAGCCCCCCCCTAAGGTACGAGCAGTACTTC
CASSPPLRYEQYF
>TRBV24-1|TRBJ2-1|TRBD1|NA
TGTGCCACCACTGACCCGGACAGGGGGCGTCGGTACAATGAGCAGTTCTTC
CATTDPDRGRRYNEQFF
>TRBV4-1|TRBJ1-1|NA|few
TGCGCCAGCAGCCACCATCAAGGCAGAACTGAAGCTTTCTTT
CASSHHQGRTEAFF
>TRBV20-1|TRBJ2-1|NA|few
TGCAGTGCTAGAGTGAGTGGAGGTGGCTACTACAATGAGCAGTTCTTC
CSARVSGGGYYNEQFF
>TRBV6-2/TRBV6-3|TRBJ2-7|NA|many
TGTGCCAGCAGTACCTGGTCCGTCGGGCAGTACTTC
CASSTWSVGQYF
>TRBV27|TRBJ1-5|NA|many
TGTGCCAGCGGGCCACTGGGGTTTACCGATCAGCCCCAGCATTTT
CASGPLGFTDQPQHF
>TRBV7-9|TRBJ2-7|NA|few
TGTGCCAGCAGCTTTGAGTCGGGCCCCTACGAGCAGTACTTC
CASSFESGPYEQYF
>TRBV20-1|TRBJ2-7|NA|NA
TGCAGTGCTAGAGACGTGGGGGAACATGCCTACGAGCAGTACTTC
CSARDVGEHAYEQYF
>TRBV20-1|TRBJ2-1|TRBD2|NA
TGCAGTGCTAGAGAGGGGGGGTACGAGCAGTTCTTC
CSAREGGYEQFF
>TRBV20-1|TRBJ2-1|TRBD1|many
TGCAGTGCTGGCACCGGGACAGGCGCAGGTGAGCAGTTCTTC
CSAGTGTGAGEQFF
>TRBV6-2/TRBV6-3|TRBJ2-1|NA|many
TGTGCCAGCAGTTATCAGATCTACAATGAGCAGTTCTTC
CASSYQIYNEQFF
>TRBV7-9|TRBJ2-3|NA|NA
TGTGCCAGCAGCTTAGTAGCGGTGAACACAGATACGCAGTATTTT
CASSLVAVNTDTQYF
>TRBV27|TRBJ1-1|NA|NA
TGTGCCAGCAGTTTATTTGCGATGGGACGCACTGAAGCTTTCTTT
CASSLFAMGRTEAFF
>TRBV4-2|TRBJ1-4|NA|NA
TGTGCCAGCACCCCGGGACAACGTAATGAAAAACTGTTTTTT
CASTPGQRNEKLFF
>TRBV6-5|TRBJ2-2|TRBD1|NA
TGTGCCAGCAGTGGAAAGACAGGGATCACCGGGGAGCTGTTTTTT
CASSGKTGITGELFF
>TRBV6-2/TRBV6-3|TRBJ2-4|TRBD2|many
TGTGCCAGCAGTTACGGACTAGCGGGAGTTTGGGGGGCCAAAAACATTCAGTACTTC
CASSYGLAGVWGAKNIQYF
>TRBV7-2|TRBJ1-5|TRBD1|NA
TGTGCCAGCAGCTTGGGGACAGCGTGGCAGCCCCAGCATTTT
CASSLGTAWQPQHF
>TRBV2|TRBJ2-1|TRBD2|NA
TGTGCCAGCAGTGCGGGACTAGCGGAGGGGAATGAGCAGTTCTTC
CASSAGLAEGNEQFF
>TRBV27|TRBJ2-3|TRBD2|many
TGTGCCAGCAGTTCGGTGGCGGGAGGGCACGATACGCAGTATTTT
CASSSVAGGHDTQYF
>TRBV28|TRBJ2-7|TRBD1|NA
TGTGCCAGCACCCTATCGGGACAGGCAACCTACGAGCAGTACTTC
CASTLSGQATYEQYF
>TRBV18|TRBJ1-2|NA|NA
TGTGCCAGTCTTTCCGGGACGGACTATGGCTACACCTTC
CASLSGTDYGYTF
>TRBV20-1|TRBJ2-1|TRBD1|few
TGCAGTGCTAGAGATCCGGGACAGGGTTTCTTAGAGCAGTTCTTC
CSARDPGQGFLEQFF
>TRBV15|TRBJ2-1|NA|few
TGTGCCACCAGCGGGCTGACAGGCTACCTCTACAATGAGCAGTTCTTC
CATSGLTGYLYNEQFF
>TRBV20-1|TRBJ2-7|NA|few
TGCAGTGCTAGCTCTACCGGGACACCAACCTACGAGCAGTACTTC
CSASSTGTPTYEQYF
>TRBV6-1|TRBJ1-1|TRBD1|many
TGTGCCAGCAGTTCTTTTTCAGGGGGAGAGACTGAAGCTTTCTTT
CASSSFSGGETEAFF
>TRBV6-2/TRBV6-3|TRBJ2-7|TRBD1|many
TGTGCCAGCCTTCAGGGACAGGGCCTGGGTCGAGAGCAGTACTTC
CASLQGQGLGREQYF
>TRBV5-1|TRBJ2-1|TRBD2|NA
TGCGCCAGCAGCATCGGACTAGCGGGAGACAATGAGCAGTTCTTC
CASSIGLAGDNEQFF